This T cell receptor (beta chain) is from a study of T cells in localized non-small cell lung cancer. Notes on the study in general: Uninvolved adjacent lung had more T cell clonality than any other tissue, topping tumor. Sequencing covered just one tumor region, so heterogeneity cannot be ruled out. Elevated circulating T cell density in blood was associated with longer overall survival.

V was cut by 5 bases and J by 2 bases, with 10 bases left in between. This CDR3 spans 13 amino acids. Germline CDR1 reads LNHDA; CDR2 reads SQIVND (reference sequence). TCRdb's copy holds only in-frame clones and misses some; the assay was immunoSEQ multiplex PCR. The repertoire holds fewer than 2,000 clones, with more than 30% as singletons. Free of atypia, the adjacent lung was collected at least 2 cm away from the tumor margin. Details on this clone: Its antigen is undetermined.

This chain links TRBV19 with TRBJ2-7, with D perhaps given as TRBD1 or TRBD2 (5 bases each). The sequence was collected from a male donor aged 60 or over with stage I squamous cell lung carcinoma. Material: normal lung tissue next to the tumor, obtained before any cancer treatment. This CDR3 is CASSLGATYEQYF. CDR3 DNA sequence: TGTGCCAGTAGTCTCGGGGCAACCTACGAGCAGTACTTC.